This is a list of T cell receptor beta chains from one sample in a study of vaccination effects on CD4 cells after COVID-19. These receptors' antigens are unknown. Generated by immunoSEQ multiplex PCR, the TCRdb table keeps only in-frame clones and is missing some. The sample has under 45,000 clones; approximately 80% are singletons. Here the sequenced sample was CD4+ T cells from PBMCs cultured with HCoV-NL63 spike peptides, taken before COVID-19 vaccination. Receptor source: a human donor who received a COVID-19 vaccine. CDR3s include the opening cysteine and the closing phenylalanine or tryptophan. Fields, in order: clone size, D gene, V gene, J gene, CDR3 protein, CDR3 DNA. A D gene is named only where the DNA matches it firmly. A row's size may be missing; if present it is once, few, many or a size class.

NA,TRBD1,TRBV7-9,TRBJ2-5,CASSLTGQGALKETQYF,TGTGCCAGCAGCTTAACGGGACAGGGGGCTTTGAAGGAGACCCAGTACTTC
NA,TRBD2,TRBV27,TRBJ2-3,CASSLAGSTDTQYF,TGTGCCAGCAGTCTAGCGGGGAGCACAGATACGCAGTATTTT
NA,TRBD2,TRBV6-5,TRBJ2-2,CASRRAGEAGELFF,TGTGCCAGCAGGCGAGCGGGGGAAGCCGGGGAGCTGTTTTTT
NA,TRBD1,TRBV3-1/TRBV3-2,TRBJ2-5,CASSVVQGVQETQYF,TGTGCCAGCAGCGTAGTCCAGGGGGTCCAAGAGACCCAGTACTTC
few,NA,TRBV5-1,TRBJ1-5,CASSPSSGSQPQHF,TGCGCCAGCAGCCCCTCCAGTGGGTCTCAGCCCCAGCATTTT
NA,NA,TRBV5-1,TRBJ1-1,CASTHWGNGNTEAFF,TGCGCCAGCACCCACTGGGGGAATGGGAACACTGAAGCTTTCTTT
once,NA,TRBV5-1,TRBJ1-1,CASQRQPMNTEAFF,TGCGCCAGCCAAAGACAGCCCATGAACACTGAAGCTTTCTTT
NA,NA,TRBV7-3,TRBJ2-3,CASSRGTPPGADTQYF,TGTGCCAGCAGTCGCGGGACGCCTCCCGGGGCAGATACGCAGTATTTT
NA,NA,TRBV5-1,TRBJ2-2,CASSLPENTGELFF,TGCGCCAGCAGCTTGCCAGAGAACACCGGGGAGCTGTTTTTT
NA,TRBD1,TRBV7-8,TRBJ1-1,CASSLEVVGGLSEAFF,TGTGCCAGCAGCTTAGAGGTTGTAGGGGGCTTGTCTGAAGCTTTCTTT
NA,TRBD1,TRBV29-1,TRBJ1-2,CSVEEQGDGYTF,TGCAGCGTTGAAGAGCAGGGGGATGGCTACACCTTC
NA,TRBD1,TRBV15,TRBJ1-3,CATSRPGTGAKNTIYF,TGTGCCACCAGCAGACCTGGGACAGGGGCAAAGAACACCATATATTTT
NA,NA,TRBV5-1,TRBJ1-1,CASSLTVRQPNTEAFF,TGCGCCAGCAGCCTTACCGTACGACAGCCGAACACTGAAGCTTTCTTT
few,NA,TRBV3-1/TRBV3-2,TRBJ1-1,CASSLSGVNTEAFF,TGTGCCAGCAGCCTTTCGGGGGTGAACACTGAAGCTTTCTTT
NA,NA,TRBV2,TRBJ2-5,CASKLETQYF,TGTGCCAGCAAGTTGGAGACCCAGTACTTC
NA,TRBD1,TRBV2,TRBJ1-1,CASMRDRGGGTEAFF,TGTGCCAGCATGCGGGACAGGGGGGGTGGTACTGAAGCTTTCTTT
NA,NA,TRBV9,TRBJ2-3,CASSSDWRGANTDTQYF,TGTGCCAGCAGCTCAGATTGGAGGGGGGCTAACACAGATACGCAGTATTTT
NA,NA,TRBV7-2,TRBJ2-3,CASSLRAGRERDTQYF,TGTGCCAGCAGCTTAAGAGCGGGCAGGGAGCGCGATACGCAGTATTTT
NA,TRBD2,TRBV25-1,TRBJ2-3,CASSEWGGTVDTQYF,TGTGCCAGCAGTGAATGGGGGGGGACTGTAGATACGCAGTATTTT
few,NA,TRBV7-6,TRBJ1-1,CASSYRGGAFF,TGTGCCAGCAGCTACCGGGGAGGGGCTTTCTTT
NA,NA,TRBV2,TRBJ1-2,CASRPGGAAGYTF,TGTGCCAGCAGGCCGGGAGGGGCCGCTGGCTACACCTTC
NA,NA,TRBV28,TRBJ2-5,CASSPPGSSGETQYF,TGTGCCAGCAGCCCCCCAGGGTCATCAGGAGAGACCCAGTACTTC
NA,NA,TRBV5-6,TRBJ2-6,CASSFFDQVSSGANVLTF,TGTGCCAGCAGCTTCTTCGATCAGGTCTCCTCTGGGGCCAACGTCCTGACTTTC